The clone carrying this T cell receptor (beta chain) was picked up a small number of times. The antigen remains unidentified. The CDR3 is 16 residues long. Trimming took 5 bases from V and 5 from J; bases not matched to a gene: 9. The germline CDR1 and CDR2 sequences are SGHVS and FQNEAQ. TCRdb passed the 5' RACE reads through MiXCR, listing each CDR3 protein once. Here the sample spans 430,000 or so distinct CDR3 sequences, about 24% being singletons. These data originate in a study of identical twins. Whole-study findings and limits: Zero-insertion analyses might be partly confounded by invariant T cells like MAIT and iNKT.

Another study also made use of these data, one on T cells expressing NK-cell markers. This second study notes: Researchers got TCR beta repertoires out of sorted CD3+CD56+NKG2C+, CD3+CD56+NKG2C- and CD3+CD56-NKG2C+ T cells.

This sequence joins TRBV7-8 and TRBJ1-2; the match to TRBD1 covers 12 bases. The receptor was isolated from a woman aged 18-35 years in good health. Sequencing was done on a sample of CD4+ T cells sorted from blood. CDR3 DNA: TGTGCCAGCAGCACGCGGGACAGGGGGCGCGAGTATGGCTACACCTTC. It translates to CASSTRDRGREYGYTF.